This TCR beta chain is drawn from a study of control samples from healthy donors and cancer patients. By sample fraction, this clone is medium-sized. Trimming cost V 5 bases and J 7 bases, with 21 bases left between them. Germline V gene lookup returns CDR1 MNHEY and CDR2 SMNVEV (reference sequence). This CDR3 contains 17 residues. The data were produced by immunoSEQ multiplex PCR, yet TCRdb's version contains in-frame clones alone and is incomplete. Of 70,000 or so clones listed, roughly 91% are singletons. The chain recombines TRBV27 with TRBJ1-6; no firm D call. This TCR was recovered from a man aged 60-69 years with lung cancer. The material sequenced was PBMCs. The CDR3 is CASSQRVGGGMNSPLHF. The CDR3 DNA sequence: TGTGCCAGCAGTCAACGCGTGGGAGGTGGAATGAATTCACCCCTCCACTTT.